The present T cell receptor beta chain was sequenced within a study of shared T cell receptors in the human thymus. Germline CDR1 reads SGHTS; CDR2 reads YDEGEE. V lost 0 bases to trimming and J lost 6 bases, with 9 bases between them. CDR3 length equals 13 residues. Some clones are missing from TCRdb's copy, which holds only in-frame ones; the method was immunoSEQ multiplex PCR. The data hold 700,000 to 750,000 clones, with around 85% observed a single time. This same sample was also part of a study on human thymus T cells. That report notes: Resections were taken during corrective heart surgery, and the thymus tissue came from these.

This receptor was obtained from a girl under two years old with a congenital heart defect. The chain carries TRBV5-8 and TRBJ1-2, with a tentative D call TRBD1 (6 bases). The sequencing sample was made of thymocytes. CDR3 sequence: CASSLGGHNGYTF. The CDR3 DNA reads as TGTGCCAGCAGCTTGGGGGGGCATAATGGCTACACCTTC.